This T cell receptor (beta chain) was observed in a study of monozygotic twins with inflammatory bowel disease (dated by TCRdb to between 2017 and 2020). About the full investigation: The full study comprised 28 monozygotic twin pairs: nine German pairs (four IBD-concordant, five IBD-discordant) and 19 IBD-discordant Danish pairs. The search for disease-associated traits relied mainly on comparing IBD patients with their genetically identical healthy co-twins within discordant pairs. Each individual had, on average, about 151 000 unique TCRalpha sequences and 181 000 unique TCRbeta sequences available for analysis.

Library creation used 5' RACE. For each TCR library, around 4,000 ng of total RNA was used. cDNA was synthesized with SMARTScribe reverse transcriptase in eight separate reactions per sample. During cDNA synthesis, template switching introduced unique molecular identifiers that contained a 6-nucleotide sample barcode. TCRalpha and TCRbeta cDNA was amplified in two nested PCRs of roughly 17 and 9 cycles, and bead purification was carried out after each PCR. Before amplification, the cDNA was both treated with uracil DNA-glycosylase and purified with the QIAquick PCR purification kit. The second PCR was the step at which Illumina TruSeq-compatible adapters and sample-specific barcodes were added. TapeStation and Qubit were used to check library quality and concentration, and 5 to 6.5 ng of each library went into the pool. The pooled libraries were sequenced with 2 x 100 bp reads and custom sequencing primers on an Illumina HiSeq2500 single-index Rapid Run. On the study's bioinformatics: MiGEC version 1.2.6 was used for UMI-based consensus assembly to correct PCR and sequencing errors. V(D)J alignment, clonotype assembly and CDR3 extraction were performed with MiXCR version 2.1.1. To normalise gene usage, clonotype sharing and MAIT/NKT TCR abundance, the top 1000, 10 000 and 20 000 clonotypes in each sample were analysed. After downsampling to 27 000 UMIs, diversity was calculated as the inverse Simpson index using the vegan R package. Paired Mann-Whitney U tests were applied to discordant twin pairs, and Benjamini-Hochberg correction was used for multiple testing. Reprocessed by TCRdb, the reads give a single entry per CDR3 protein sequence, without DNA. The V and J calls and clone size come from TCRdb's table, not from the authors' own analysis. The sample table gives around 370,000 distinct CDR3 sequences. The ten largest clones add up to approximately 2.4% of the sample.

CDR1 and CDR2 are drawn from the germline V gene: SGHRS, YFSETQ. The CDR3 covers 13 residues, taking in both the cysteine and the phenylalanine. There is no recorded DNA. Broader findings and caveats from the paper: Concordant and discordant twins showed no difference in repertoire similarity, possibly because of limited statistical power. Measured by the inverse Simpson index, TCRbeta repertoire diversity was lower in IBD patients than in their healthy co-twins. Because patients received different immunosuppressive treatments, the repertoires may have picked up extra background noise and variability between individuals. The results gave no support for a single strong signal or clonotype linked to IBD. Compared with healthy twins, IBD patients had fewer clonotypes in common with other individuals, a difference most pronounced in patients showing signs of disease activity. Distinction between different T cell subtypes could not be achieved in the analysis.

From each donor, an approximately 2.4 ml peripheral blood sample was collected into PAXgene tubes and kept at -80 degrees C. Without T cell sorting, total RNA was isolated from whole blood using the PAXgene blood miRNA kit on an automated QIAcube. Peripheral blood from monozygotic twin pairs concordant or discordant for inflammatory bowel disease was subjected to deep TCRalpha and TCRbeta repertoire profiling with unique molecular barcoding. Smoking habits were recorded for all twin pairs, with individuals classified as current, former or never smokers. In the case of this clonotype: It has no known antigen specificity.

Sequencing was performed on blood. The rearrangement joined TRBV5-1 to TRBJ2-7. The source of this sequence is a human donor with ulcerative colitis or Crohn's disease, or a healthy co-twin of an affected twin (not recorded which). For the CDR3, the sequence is CASSLDNSYEQYF.